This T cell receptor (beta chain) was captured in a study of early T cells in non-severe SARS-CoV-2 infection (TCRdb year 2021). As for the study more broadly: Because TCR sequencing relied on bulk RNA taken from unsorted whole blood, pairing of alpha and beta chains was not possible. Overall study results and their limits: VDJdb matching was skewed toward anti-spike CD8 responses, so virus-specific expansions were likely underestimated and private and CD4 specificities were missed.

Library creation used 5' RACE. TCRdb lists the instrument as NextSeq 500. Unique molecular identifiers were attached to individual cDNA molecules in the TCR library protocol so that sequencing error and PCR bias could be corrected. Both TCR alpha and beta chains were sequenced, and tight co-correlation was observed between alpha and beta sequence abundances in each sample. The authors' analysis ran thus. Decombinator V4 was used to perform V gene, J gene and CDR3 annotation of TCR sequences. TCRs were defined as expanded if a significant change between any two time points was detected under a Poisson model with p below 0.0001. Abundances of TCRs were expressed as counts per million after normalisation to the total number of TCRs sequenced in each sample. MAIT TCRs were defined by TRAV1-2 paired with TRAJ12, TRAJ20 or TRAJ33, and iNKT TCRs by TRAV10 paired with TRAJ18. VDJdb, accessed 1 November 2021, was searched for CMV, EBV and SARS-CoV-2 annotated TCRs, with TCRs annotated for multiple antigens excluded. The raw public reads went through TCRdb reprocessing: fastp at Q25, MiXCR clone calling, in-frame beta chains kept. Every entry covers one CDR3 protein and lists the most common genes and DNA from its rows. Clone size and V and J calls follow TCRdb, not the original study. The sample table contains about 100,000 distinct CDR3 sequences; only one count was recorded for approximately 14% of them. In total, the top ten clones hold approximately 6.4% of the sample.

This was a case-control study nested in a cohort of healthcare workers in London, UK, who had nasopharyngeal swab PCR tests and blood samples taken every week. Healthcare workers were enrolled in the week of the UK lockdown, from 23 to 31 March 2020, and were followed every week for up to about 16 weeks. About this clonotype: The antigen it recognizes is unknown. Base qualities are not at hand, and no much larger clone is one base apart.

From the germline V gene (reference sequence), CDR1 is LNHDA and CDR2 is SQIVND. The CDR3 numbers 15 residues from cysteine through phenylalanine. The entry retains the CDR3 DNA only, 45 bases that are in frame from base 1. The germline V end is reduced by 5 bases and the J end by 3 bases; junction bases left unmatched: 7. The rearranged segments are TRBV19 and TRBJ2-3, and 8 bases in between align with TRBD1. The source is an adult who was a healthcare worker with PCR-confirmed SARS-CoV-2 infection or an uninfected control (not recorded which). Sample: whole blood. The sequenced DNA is TGTGCCAGTAGTTCATACAGGGGGGAAACAGATACGCAGTATTTT. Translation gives CASSSYRGETDTQYF.